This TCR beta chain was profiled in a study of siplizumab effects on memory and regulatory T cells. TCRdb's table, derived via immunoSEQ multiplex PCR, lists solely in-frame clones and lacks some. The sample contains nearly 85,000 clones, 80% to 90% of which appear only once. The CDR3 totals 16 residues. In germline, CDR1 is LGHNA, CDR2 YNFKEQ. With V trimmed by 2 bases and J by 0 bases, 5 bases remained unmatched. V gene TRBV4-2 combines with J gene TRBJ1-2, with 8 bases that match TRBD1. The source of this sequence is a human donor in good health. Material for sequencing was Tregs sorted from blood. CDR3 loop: CASSQTGQGSNYGYTF. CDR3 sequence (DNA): TGTGCCAGCAGCCAAACCGGACAGGGTTCTAACTATGGCTACACCTTC.